The entry below gives a single TCR beta chain sequence along with its context. This clonotype has a count of ten or more. What this receptor recognizes is not known. One junction end does not reproduce the germline sequence, and a read error may be involved. This sample was sequenced with an Illumina HiSeq 1500. TCRdb handled the public reads itself, with Q25 trimming in fastp and clone calling in MiXCR, and kept productive beta chains. Rows are combined by CDR3 protein, so each entry shows the most common genes and DNA. The sample table shows 76,000 or so distinct CDR3 sequences, and roughly 3.6% are seen once. Around 4.9% of the sample goes to the ten largest clones. The entry originates in a study of T cell repertoires in cytomegalovirus infection (dated by TCRdb to the late 2010s). The study in broad terms: Donor HLA type was relevant to the analysis, because carriage of CMV infection together with the matching HLA type was indicated by public TCR beta signatures. Findings and caveats that apply to the study as a whole: The ex vivo response was dominated by HLA-C-restricted CMV-specific TCR beta clonotypes, which also provided the single most frequent clonotype in two of eight donors. Carriers of CMV infection plus the relevant HLA type were discriminated by the cumulative frequency of public TCR beta family members in the study cohort and in an independent roughly 380-donor cohort.

This clonotype was obtained from a human donor in good health (CMV status not recorded). Some clones in this sample may be carry-over from other donors' samples. Sequencing used PBMCs.

The CDR3 reads as follows: CVSSLGGRQGRFSEQYF. The DNA reads as follows: TGTGTCAGCAGCTTGGGGGGGAGACAGGGGCGTTTCTCCGAGCAGTACTTC. This receptor chain uses TRBV5-5 and TRBJ2-7; the best D guess is TRBD1, with 8 bases matching. Spanning cysteine to phenylalanine, the CDR3 consists of 17 amino acids. The retained sequence is limited to the CDR3, 51 bases, with the frame set at the first base. CDR1 and CDR2 were assigned from the germline V gene (reference sequence) as SGHKS and YYEKEE.